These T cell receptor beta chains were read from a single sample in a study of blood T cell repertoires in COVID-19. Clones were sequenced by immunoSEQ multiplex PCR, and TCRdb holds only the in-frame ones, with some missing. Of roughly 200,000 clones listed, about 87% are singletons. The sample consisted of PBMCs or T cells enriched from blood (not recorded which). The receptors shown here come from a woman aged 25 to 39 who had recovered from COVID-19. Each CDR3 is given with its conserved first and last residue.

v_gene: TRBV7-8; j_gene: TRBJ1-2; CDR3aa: CASSLGTGADGYTF
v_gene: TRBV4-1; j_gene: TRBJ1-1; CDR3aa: CASRDGSSMNTEAFF
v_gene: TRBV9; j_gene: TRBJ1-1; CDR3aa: CASSVRAGETEAFF
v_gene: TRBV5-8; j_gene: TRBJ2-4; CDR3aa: CASSFGTDGSKNIQYF
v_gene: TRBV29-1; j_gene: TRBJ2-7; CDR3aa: CSVGVTGTYEQYF
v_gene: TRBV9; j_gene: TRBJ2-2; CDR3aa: CASSASLGLAGNTGELFF
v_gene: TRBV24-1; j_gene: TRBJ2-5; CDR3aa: CATSDLGTSGQETQYF
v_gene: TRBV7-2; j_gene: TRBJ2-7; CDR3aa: CASSPPGLAGGYEQYF
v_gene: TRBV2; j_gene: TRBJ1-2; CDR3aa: CASPPSEGANEYGYTF
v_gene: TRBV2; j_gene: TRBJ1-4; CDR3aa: CASRPRAVLEKLFF
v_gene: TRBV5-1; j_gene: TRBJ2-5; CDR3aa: CASSSGLPEGETQYF
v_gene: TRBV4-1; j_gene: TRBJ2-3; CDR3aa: CASSRGLGFGSDTQYF
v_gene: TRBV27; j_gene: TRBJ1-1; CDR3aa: CASTRGTEAFF
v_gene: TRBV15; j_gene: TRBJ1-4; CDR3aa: CATSNRVNEKLFF
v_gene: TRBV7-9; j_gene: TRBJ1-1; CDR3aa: CASSPGQGSDTEAFF
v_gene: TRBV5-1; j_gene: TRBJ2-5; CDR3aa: CASSQRTGEETQYF
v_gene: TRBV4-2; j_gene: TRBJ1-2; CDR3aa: CASSQDDSSRYGYTF
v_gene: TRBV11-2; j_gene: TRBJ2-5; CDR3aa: CASSLVGGQRETQYF
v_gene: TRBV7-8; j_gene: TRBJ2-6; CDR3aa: CASGGSGANVLTF
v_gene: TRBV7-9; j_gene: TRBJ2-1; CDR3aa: CASSLGGWDPDYNEQFF
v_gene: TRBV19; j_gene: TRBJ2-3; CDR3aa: CASSGSSGGSHPSTDTQYF
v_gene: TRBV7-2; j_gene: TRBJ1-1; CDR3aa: CASSLARGEAFF